These 24 T cell receptor beta chains were sequenced from one sample in a study of regulatory T cells in long-lasting Graves disease. Time point given: newly diagnosed GD, antithyroid drugs for less than 3 months. PBMC-derived RNA was used for the TCR library. Libraries of TCR beta came from iRepertoire HTBI primers plus Arm-PCR of CDR3 regions. TCRdb analysed the multiplex PCR reads with MiXCR anew, one entry per CDR3 protein. Of about 540,000 distinct CDR3 sequences in the sample, roughly 14% were seen once. These data also formed part of another study, on T cells in Graves' hyperthyroidism and ophthalmopathy.

Source: peripheral blood mononuclear cells (PBMCs), taken at new diagnosis, from a patient treated with antithyroid drugs. The source is a man aged 25 to 45 with Graves disease.

At least ten counts were recorded for this clonotype. The J gene is TRBJ2-5, the V gene TRBV5-1; no clear D gene. Trimming shortened V by 7 bases and J by 5 bases, and 21 bases separated the two germline ends. The CDR3 length is 15 residues. Germline assignment: CDR1 SGHRS and CDR2 YFSETQ. The CDR3 coding sequence is TGCGCCAGCCAGACGACTGGGCAGCGAACGGAGACCCAGTACTTC. Its translation is CASQTTGQRTETQYF.

The sample holds many counts of this clonotype. The gene calls are TRBV10-1 and TRBJ2-1; TRBD2 matches 8 bases. CDR3 size: 14 residues. Unmatched junction bases numbered 1, after V lost 3 bases and J lost 3 bases. Germline V CDR1 and CDR2: WNHNN, SYGVQD (reference sequence). This chain's CDR3 is CASSDLAGYNEQFF. The CDR3 DNA is TGCGCCAGCAGTGACCTAGCGGGCTACAATGAGCAGTTCTTC.

This clonotype was counted at least ten times. This chain links TRBV27 with TRBJ2-3, with a tentative D call TRBD1 (6 bases). The ends were cut back, 4 bases at V and 4 bases at J, with 18 bases in the middle. The CDR3 spans 16 residues. Germline CDR1 reads MNHEY; CDR2 reads SMNVEV (reference sequence). Here the CDR3 DNA reads TGTGCCAGCAGTTCCCCGAGTAGGGGACAATCAGATACGCAGTATTTT. The encoded protein is CASSSPSRGQSDTQYF.

There are many counts of this clonotype. This sequence joins TRBV12-3 or TRBV12-4 and TRBJ2-7; D ambiguous. CDR3 length: 15 residues. The V gene lost 2 bases and the J gene lost 5 bases, with 16 bases spanning the gap. Written as DNA, the CDR3 is TGTGCCAGCAGTTTAACGGCTTCAAGGCGGAACGAGCAGTACTTC. Translating it yields CASSLTASRRNEQYF.

This chain joins TRBV29-1 and TRBJ2-5; tentative D call: TRBD1 (6 bases). Trimming removed 6 bases from V and 4 bases from J, with 12 bases in between. The CDR3 runs to 12 residues. Per the germline V gene, CDR1 is SQVTM and CDR2 is ANQGSEA. The CDR3 DNA sequence: TGCAGCGTCCAACAAGGGGGAGAGACCCAGTACTTC. It yields the protein CSVQQGGETQYF.

The sample holds many counts of this clonotype. The gene calls are TRBV13 and TRBJ2-7, with 9 bases matching TRBD1. With 5 bases clipped from V and 4 bases from J, the junction kept 6 bases outside the gene matches. The CDR3 is 14 amino acids. The germline V gene has CDR1 PRHDT and CDR2 FYEKMQ (reference sequence). The CDR3 protein is CASSAPGQGYEQYF. In DNA form, the CDR3 reads TGTGCCAGCAGCGCTCCGGGACAGGGTTACGAGCAGTACTTC.

This clonotype was detected ten times or more. The chain joins TRBV10-1 to TRBJ2-1; D is possibly TRBD1 or TRBD2 (5 bases each). The ends were cut back, 5 bases at V and 6 bases at J, with 17 bases in the middle. This CDR3 is 15 amino acids long. Germline CDR1 and CDR2: WNHNN and SYGVQD (reference sequence). CDR3 loop: CASSPSLGDRNEQFF. CDR3 sequence (DNA): TGCGCCAGCAGTCCGTCGCTCGGGGACCGCAATGAGCAGTTCTTC.

This clonotype appeared many times. The chain joins TRBV5-1 to TRBJ2-1; D remains ambiguous. Looked up from germline, CDR1 is SGHRS and CDR2 is YFSETQ. The CDR3 sequence is 15 residues long. Trimming removed 0 bases at V and 0 bases at J, with 7 bases between. DNA of the CDR3: TGCGCCAGCAGCTTGGGGCTGACCTCCTACAATGAGCAGTTCTTC. This translates into CASSLGLTSYNEQFF.

The table lists this clonotype with many counts. The chain is built from TRBV12-3 or TRBV12-4 and TRBJ2-2, with 10 bases identical to TRBD2. The CDR3 sequence is 15 residues long. V shed 3 bases and J 7 bases; nucleotides not matched to a gene: 5. The CDR3 DNA follows: TGTGCCAGCAGTTTCGGGCTAGCGGGGGTCGGGGAGCTGTTTTTT. Its protein product is CASSFGLAGVGELFF.

This clonotype was seen at least ten times. The J gene is TRBJ2-7, the V gene TRBV20-1, with 7 positions matching TRBD1. After removal of 0 bases from V and 3 bases from J, the junction contained 8 bases not matched to a gene. The germline gives CDR1 DFQATT, CDR2 SNEGSKA (reference sequence). The CDR3 loop spans 15 amino acids. CDR3 protein: CSARDEVGTDYEQYF. The DNA for the CDR3 is TGCAGTGCTAGAGATGAGGTCGGGACAGACTACGAGCAGTACTTC.

The rearrangement links TRBV4-1 to TRBJ2-5; no clear D gene. Germline lookup yields CDR1 MGHRA and CDR2 YSYEKL. Trimming cost V 1 base and J 5 bases, with 8 bases left between them. The CDR3 consists of 13 residues. Written as DNA, the CDR3 is TGCGCCAGCAGCCAAGTAGTAGGTGAGACCCAGTACTTC. Protein: CASSQVVGETQYF.

This clonotype was seen a few times. A read error may account for a junction end that differs from germline. The V gene is TRBV6-9, the J gene TRBJ2-7, with a possible D match to TRBD2 (6 bases). This CDR3 is 15 amino acids long. Looked up from germline, CDR1 is MNHGY and CDR2 is SVAAGI. This chain's CDR3 is CASSYSGGAAYEQYF. The CDR3, as DNA: TGTGCCAGCAGTTACTCCGGCGGGGCGGCCTATGAGCAGTACTTC.

This clonotype was detected many times. This sequence joins TRBV18 and TRBJ2-7, with TRBD2 matching over 14 bases. V gave up 3 bases and J gave up 6 bases; unmatched junction bases: 4. The CDR3 contains 15 residues. Germline loops: CDR1 KGHSH, CDR2 LQKENI. CDR3 protein: CASSPPGTSGSEQYF. The DNA for the CDR3 is TGTGCCAGCTCACCCCCCGGGACTAGCGGGAGCGAGCAGTACTTC.

With respect to this clonotype: Relative to the germline gene, one junction end is altered; a read error may explain this. CDR3 DNA: TGTGCCAGCAGCTCCTCGGTTGGAAGCACCATATATTTT. Translated: CASSSSVGSTIYF. The V and J genes are TRBV7-9 and TRBJ1-3; no clear D gene. From germline, CDR1 is SEHNR and CDR2 FQNEAQ (reference sequence). CDR3 length: 13 amino acids.

The gene calls are TRBV7-8 and TRBJ1-1; D is unresolved. The V end lost 0 bases, the J end lost 2 bases, and 13 bases lay between the germline ends. Germline CDR1 SGHVS, CDR2 FQNEAQ. The CDR3 is made up of 16 amino acids. CDR3 sequence (DNA): TGTGCCAGCAGCTTAGCGCTTATGGGGTCCAACACTGAAGCTTTCTTT. Amino acids: CASSLALMGSNTEAFF.

This clonotype came up many times. Its ends do not fully match the called genes, so a read error is possible. The chain joins TRBV18 to TRBJ2-5; 7 nucleotides align to TRBD2. The length of the CDR3 is 14 residues. In germline, CDR1 is KGHSH, CDR2 LQKENI. In nucleotides, the CDR3 is TGTGCCAGCTCACCAGCGGGAGTACAAGAGGCCCAGTACTTC. This gives the protein CASSPAGVQEAQYF.

In this sample, this clonotype turned up a few times. The gene calls are TRBV19 and TRBJ1-1; D is perhaps TRBD1 (6 bases). The CDR3 loop spans 14 amino acids. CDR1 is LNHDA and CDR2 is SQIVND in the germline V gene (reference sequence). The ends were cut back, 5 bases at V and 4 bases at J, with 14 bases in the middle. CDR3 sequence: CASSVQGGSTEAFF. Here the CDR3 DNA reads TGTGCCAGTAGTGTACAGGGAGGGAGCACTGAAGCTTTCTTT.

This clonotype occurred a few times. V and J are TRBV20-1 and TRBJ1-5; D is uncertain. Trimming removed 0 bases at V and 7 bases at J, with 10 bases between. Per the germline V gene, CDR1 is DFQATT and CDR2 is SNEGSKA (reference sequence). This CDR3 has 13 amino acids. The CDR3 protein is CSARDMGDQPQHF. CDR3 coding DNA: TGCAGTGCTAGAGATATGGGCGACCAGCCCCAGCATTTT.

This clonotype was observed many times. This chain connects TRBV20-1 to TRBJ1-1; D is unresolved. The ends were cut back, 6 bases at V and 6 bases at J, with 11 bases in the middle. Germline CDR1 DFQATT, CDR2 SNEGSKA (reference sequence). CDR3 length: 11 amino acids. Here the CDR3 DNA reads TGCAGTGCGCCCGGTAGTGCTGAAGCTTTCTTT. Residues: CSAPGSAEAFF.

The chain couples TRBV20-1 to TRBJ2-3; perhaps D is TRBD1 or TRBD2 (6 bases each). From germline, CDR1 is DFQATT and CDR2 SNEGSKA (reference sequence). This CDR3 is built from 13 residues. Trimming pared 6 bases from V and 6 bases from J, leaving 16 bases between. The CDR3 coding sequence is TGCAGTGCCCCCGGGGGCACCCACGATACGCAGTATTTT. This encodes CSAPGGTHDTQYF.

Ten or more counts support this clonotype. This chain connects TRBV3-1 to TRBJ1-1, with a weak D call TRBD1 (5 bases). The V end lost 7 bases, the J end lost 1 base, and 10 bases lay between the germline ends. The germline gives CDR1 LGHDT, CDR2 YNNKEL (reference sequence). The CDR3 spans 13 residues. The CDR3 is CASKRQQNTEAFF. In DNA, the CDR3 is TGTGCCAGCAAAAGACAGCAGAACACTGAAGCTTTCTTT.

The chain recombines TRBV4-2 with TRBJ2-4; D remains unclear. V was clipped by 3 bases and J by 7 bases, with 7 bases between them. Germline V CDR1 and CDR2: LGHNA, YNFKEQ. The CDR3 length is 12 residues. DNA for the CDR3: TGTGCCAGCAGCCATCCCCGGAACATTCAGTACTTC. It yields the protein CASSHPRNIQYF.

The chain is built from TRBV5-1 and TRBJ2-5; no clear D gene. Germline V CDR1 and CDR2: SGHRS, YFSETQ. Trimming pared 5 bases from V and 1 base from J, leaving 15 bases between. This CDR3 contains 15 residues. The CDR3 DNA reads TGCGCCAGCAGGATCTATGGCCAGTCCCAAGAGACCCAGTACTTC. Protein sequence: CASRIYGQSQETQYF. Full variable domain (missing parts from reference TRBV5-1 and TRBJ2-5): KAGVTQTPRYLIKTRGQQVTLSCSPISGHRSVSWYQQTPGQGLQFLFEYFSETQRNKGNFPGRFSGRQFSNSRSEMNVSTLELGDSALYLCASRIYGQSQETQYFGPGTRLLVL.

This clonotype was seen a few times. V gene TRBV5-6 combines with J gene TRBJ2-7; 7 bases map to TRBD2. V lost 2 bases to trimming and J lost 7 bases; unmatched junction nucleotides: 9. This CDR3 has 14 residues. Germline CDR1 SGHDT, CDR2 YYEEEE. CDR3 residues: CASSFPSGYSEQYF. In DNA, the CDR3 is TGTGCCAGCAGCTTCCCTAGCGGCTACTCGGAGCAGTACTTC.